A selection of T cell receptor beta chains follows, all from one sample in a study of T cell responses to AZD1222 COVID-19 vaccine. Assay used: immunoSEQ multiplex PCR; TCRdb lists only in-frame clones, some missing. The repertoire includes about 200,000 clones, 90% to 95% of them detected once, and 3.6% sits in the top ten. Sequenced material: peripheral blood, taken 28 days after the second dose of the MenACWY control vaccine. The source of these receptors is an adult who received the MenACWY meningococcal vaccine as a control. CDR3s include the opening cysteine and the closing phenylalanine or tryptophan.

v_gene	j_gene	CDR3aa
TRBV11-2	TRBJ2-1	CASSQRQIPSYNEQFF
TRBV30	TRBJ1-3	CAWLPGDITGNTIYF
TRBV19	TRBJ2-5	CASSIGMVGGPWETQYF
TRBV5-1	TRBJ2-1	CASSLSPTHNEQFF
TRBV7-3	TRBJ1-1	CASSSSARTEAFF
TRBV19	TRBJ2-2	CASRNRGGTARTGELFF
TRBV12-3/TRBV12-4	TRBJ1-1	CASSRTGEAFF
TRBV5-1	TRBJ1-5	CASSSGTGSNQPQHF
TRBV12-3/TRBV12-4	TRBJ2-7	CASSPGMSNEQYF
TRBV28	TRBJ2-7	CASSLWAQGAGEQYF
TRBV19	TRBJ2-2	CASSPRGDGELFF
TRBV7-2	TRBJ1-6	CASSGIGAENSPLHF
TRBV27	TRBJ1-6	CASSSPRQGHSPLHF
TRBV5-1	TRBJ2-1	CASSLSPGSYNEQFF
TRBV11-3	TRBJ2-5	CASSPPGLAEETQYF
TRBV6-5	TRBJ1-2	CASSYTGQGNYGYTF
TRBV7-2	TRBJ1-3	CASSLALDRGNTIYF
TRBV27	TRBJ1-2	CASSPRDRADYGYTF
TRBV19	TRBJ1-5	CASSIVVGNQPQHF
TRBV27	TRBJ1-3	CASRASGRHGNTIYF
TRBV4-1	TRBJ2-5	CASSQDPAVAGFSETQYF
TRBV19	TRBJ1-6	CASTGTGGQSPLHF
TRBV28	TRBJ2-7	CASSWTSSYEQYF
TRBV9	TRBJ1-4	CASSVESFGAAANEKLFF
TRBV27	TRBJ2-7	CASSLYGRADYEQYF
TRBV21-1	TRBJ1-5	CASSKRTVNSNQPQHF
TRBV6-5	TRBJ1-4	CATRRAKTTNEKLFF
TRBV11-2	TRBJ2-1	CASSQTSGVYNEQFF
TRBV5-4	TRBJ2-3	CASSNLAVRTDTQYF
TRBV18	TRBJ1-2	CASSPQGQASGYTF
TRBV28	TRBJ2-7	CASSDGHPGGPFYEQYF
TRBV12-3/TRBV12-4	TRBJ1-2	CASSRGGYTF
TRBV25-1	TRBJ2-4	CASGGTGVAKNIQYF
TRBV27	TRBJ1-2	CASSLSRLGQTYGYTF
TRBV20-1	TRBJ1-1	CSASRSGRTEAFF
TRBV3-1/TRBV3-2	TRBJ1-4	CASTGTAHEKLFF
TRBV3-1/TRBV3-2	TRBJ2-7	CASSGLAGPYEQYF
TRBV7-2	TRBJ1-3	CASSLVRGGPGAIYF
TRBV19	TRBJ2-5	CASSPRAGQETQYF
TRBV28	TRBJ2-3	CASSWLRRHTDTQYF